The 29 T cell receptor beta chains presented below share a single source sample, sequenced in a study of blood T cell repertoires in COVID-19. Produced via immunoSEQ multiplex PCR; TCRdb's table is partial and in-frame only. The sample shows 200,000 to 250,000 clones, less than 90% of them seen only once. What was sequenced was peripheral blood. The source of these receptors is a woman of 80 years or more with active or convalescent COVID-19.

CDR3 coding DNA: TGTGCCAGCAGTGTTTGGAGGACAGGGCGGTTGGATCAGCCCCAGCATTTT. Its translation: CASSVWRTGRLDQPQHF. The chain joins TRBV6-1 to TRBJ1-5, with 8 bases aligning to TRBD1. The CDR3 runs 17 residues. Unmatched junction bases numbered 13, after V lost 4 bases and J lost 5 bases. The germline V gene has CDR1 MNHNS and CDR2 SASEGT.

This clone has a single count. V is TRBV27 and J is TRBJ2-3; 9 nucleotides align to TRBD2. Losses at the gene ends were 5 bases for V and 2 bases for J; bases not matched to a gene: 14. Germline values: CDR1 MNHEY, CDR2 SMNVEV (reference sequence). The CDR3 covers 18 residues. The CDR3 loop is CASSRPGLATRHTDTQYF. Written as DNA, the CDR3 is TGTGCCAGCAGTCGTCCGGGACTAGCTACACGGCACACAGATACGCAGTATTTT.

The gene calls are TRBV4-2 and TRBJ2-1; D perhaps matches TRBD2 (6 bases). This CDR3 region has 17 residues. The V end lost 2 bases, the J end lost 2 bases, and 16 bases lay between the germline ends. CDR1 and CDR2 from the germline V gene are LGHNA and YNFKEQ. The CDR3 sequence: CASSQHRSGETYNEQFF. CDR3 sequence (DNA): TGTGCCAGCAGCCAACATCGTTCGGGGGAGACCTACAATGAGCAGTTCTTC.

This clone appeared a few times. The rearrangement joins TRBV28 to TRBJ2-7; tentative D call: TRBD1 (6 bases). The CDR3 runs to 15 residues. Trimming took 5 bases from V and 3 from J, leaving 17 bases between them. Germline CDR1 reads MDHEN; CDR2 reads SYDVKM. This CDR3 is CASSTRTARDYEQYF. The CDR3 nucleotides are TGTGCCAGCAGTACCCGGACAGCCCGGGACTACGAGCAGTACTTC.

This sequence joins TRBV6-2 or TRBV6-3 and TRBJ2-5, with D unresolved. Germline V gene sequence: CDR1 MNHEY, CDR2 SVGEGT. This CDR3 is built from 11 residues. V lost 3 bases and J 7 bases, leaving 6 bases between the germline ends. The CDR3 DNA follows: TGTGCCAGCAGTTATCTATGGACCCAGTACTTC. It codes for CASSYLWTQYF.

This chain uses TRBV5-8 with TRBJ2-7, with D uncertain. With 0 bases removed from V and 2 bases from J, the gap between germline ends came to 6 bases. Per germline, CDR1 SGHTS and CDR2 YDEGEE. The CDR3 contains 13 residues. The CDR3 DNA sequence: TGTGCCAGCAGCTTGGCCCCAGCCTACGAGCAGTACTTC. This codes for CASSLAPAYEQYF.

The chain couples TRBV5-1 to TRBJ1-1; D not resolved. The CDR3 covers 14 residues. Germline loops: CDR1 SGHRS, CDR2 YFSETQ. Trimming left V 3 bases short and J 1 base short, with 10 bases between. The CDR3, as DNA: TGCGCCAGCAGCTCGGGGTTTGGGAACACTGAAGCTTTCTTT. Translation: CASSSGFGNTEAFF.

In nucleotides, the CDR3 is TGCGCCAGCAGCTTGGCAGGGGGTCAGGAAGAGACCCAGTACTTC. Its translation is CASSLAGGQEETQYF. The rearrangement links TRBV5-1 to TRBJ2-5; the match to TRBD1 covers 7 bases. Trimming at V came to 0 bases and at J to 3 bases, leaving 5 bases not matched to a gene. Germline V gene data show CDR1 as SGHRS and CDR2 as YFSETQ. The CDR3 has 15 amino acids.

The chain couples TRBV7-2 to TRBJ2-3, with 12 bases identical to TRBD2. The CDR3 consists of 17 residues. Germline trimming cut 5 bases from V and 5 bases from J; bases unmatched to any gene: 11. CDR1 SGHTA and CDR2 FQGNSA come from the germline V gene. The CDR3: CASSPSGGALGGDTQYF. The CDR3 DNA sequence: TGTGCCAGCAGCCCTAGCGGGGGGGCGCTGGGGGGAGATACGCAGTATTTT.

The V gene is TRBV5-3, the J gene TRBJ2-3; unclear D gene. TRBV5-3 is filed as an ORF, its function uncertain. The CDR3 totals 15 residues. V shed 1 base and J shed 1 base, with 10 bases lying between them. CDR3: CARSLLSSRTDTQYF. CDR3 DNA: TGTGCCAGAAGCTTGCTTTCAAGCCGCACAGATACGCAGTATTTT.

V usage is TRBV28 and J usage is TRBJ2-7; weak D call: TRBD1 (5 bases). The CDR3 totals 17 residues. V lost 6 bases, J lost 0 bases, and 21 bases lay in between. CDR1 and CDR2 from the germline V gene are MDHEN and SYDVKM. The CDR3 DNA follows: TGTGCCAGCAGCCAATACCGGACACCCTACCGCTCCTACGAGCAGTACTTC. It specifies CASSQYRTPYRSYEQYF.

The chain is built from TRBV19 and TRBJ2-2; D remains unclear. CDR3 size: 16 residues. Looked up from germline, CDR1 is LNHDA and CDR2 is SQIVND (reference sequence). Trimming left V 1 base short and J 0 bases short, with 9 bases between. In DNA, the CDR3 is TGTGCCAGTAGTATAGGGGCGACCGCGAACACCGGGGAGCTGTTTTTT. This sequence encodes CASSIGATANTGELFF.

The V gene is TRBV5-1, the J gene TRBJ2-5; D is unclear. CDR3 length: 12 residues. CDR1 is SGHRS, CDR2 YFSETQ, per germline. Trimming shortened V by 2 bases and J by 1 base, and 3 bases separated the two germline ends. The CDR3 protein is CASSFGQETQYF. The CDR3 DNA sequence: TGCGCCAGCAGCTTCGGCCAAGAGACCCAGTACTTC.

CDR3 residues: CASSLVVAGYEQYF. The CDR3 DNA reads TGTGCCAGCAGCTTAGTGGTAGCCGGGTACGAGCAGTACTTC. V is TRBV7-2 and J is TRBJ2-7; D unclear. The germline V and J ends were trimmed by 1 base and 4 bases, with 11 bases remaining between them. Germline CDR1 and CDR2: SGHTA and FQGNSA. The CDR3 consists of 14 residues.

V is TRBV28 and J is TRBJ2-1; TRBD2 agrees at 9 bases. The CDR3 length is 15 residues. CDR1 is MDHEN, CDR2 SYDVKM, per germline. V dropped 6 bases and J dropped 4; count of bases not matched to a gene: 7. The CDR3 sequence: CASSGSGRLYNEQFF. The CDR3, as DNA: TGTGCCAGCAGCGGGAGCGGGAGGCTATACAATGAGCAGTTCTTC.

The DNA of the CDR3 is TGTGCCAGTAGTATCACGACAGGGTACGAGCAGTACTTC. This codes for CASSITTGYEQYF. The chain couples TRBV19 to TRBJ2-7; 7 nucleotides match TRBD1. CDR3 length equals 13 residues. J gave up 4 bases and V 3 bases, and 3 bases lay outside the gene matches. Germline assignment: CDR1 LNHDA and CDR2 SQIVND (reference sequence). The full variable domain, rest sourced from reference TRBV19 and TRBJ2-7, is DGGITQSPKYLFRKEGQNVTLSCEQNLNHDAMYWYRQDPGQGLRLIYYSQIVNDFQKGDIAEGYSVSREKKESFPLTVTSAQKNPTAFYLCASSITTGYEQYFGPGTRLTVT.

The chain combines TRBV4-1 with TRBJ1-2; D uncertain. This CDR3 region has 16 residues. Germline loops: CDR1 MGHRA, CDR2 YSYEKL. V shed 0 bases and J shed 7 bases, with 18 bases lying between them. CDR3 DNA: TGCGCCAGCAGCCAAGATGCGGGTGGTGGGAGTGGTGGCTACACCTTC. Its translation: CASSQDAGGGSGGYTF.

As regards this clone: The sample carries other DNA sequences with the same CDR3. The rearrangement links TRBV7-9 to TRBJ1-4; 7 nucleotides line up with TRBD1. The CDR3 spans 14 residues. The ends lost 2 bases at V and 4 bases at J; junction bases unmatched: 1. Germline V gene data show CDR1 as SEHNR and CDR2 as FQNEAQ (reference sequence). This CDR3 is CASSLRQGNEKLFF. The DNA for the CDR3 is TGTGCCAGCAGCTTAAGACAGGGTAATGAAAAACTGTTTTTT.

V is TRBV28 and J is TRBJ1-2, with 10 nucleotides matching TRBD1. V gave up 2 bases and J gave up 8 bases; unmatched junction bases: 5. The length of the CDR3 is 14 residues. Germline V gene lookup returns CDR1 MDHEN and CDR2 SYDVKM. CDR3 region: CASSLVGQGTGYTF. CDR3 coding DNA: TGTGCCAGCAGTTTAGTGGGACAGGGGACGGGCTACACCTTC.

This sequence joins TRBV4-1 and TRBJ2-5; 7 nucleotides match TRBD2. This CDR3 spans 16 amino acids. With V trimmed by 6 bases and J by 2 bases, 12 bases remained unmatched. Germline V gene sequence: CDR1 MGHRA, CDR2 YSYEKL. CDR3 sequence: CASRLGLVLGQETQYF. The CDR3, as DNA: TGCGCCAGCAGACTCGGACTAGTCTTAGGACAAGAGACCCAGTACTTC.

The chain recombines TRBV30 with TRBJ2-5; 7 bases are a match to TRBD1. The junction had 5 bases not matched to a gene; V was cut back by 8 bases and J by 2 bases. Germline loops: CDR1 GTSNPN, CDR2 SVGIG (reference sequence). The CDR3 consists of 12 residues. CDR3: CAIGTEQETQYF. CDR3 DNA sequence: TGTGCCATCGGGACAGAGCAAGAGACCCAGTACTTC.

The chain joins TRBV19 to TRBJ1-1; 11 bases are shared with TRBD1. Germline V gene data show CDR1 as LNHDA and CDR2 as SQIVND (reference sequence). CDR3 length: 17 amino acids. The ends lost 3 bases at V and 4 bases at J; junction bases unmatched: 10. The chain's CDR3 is CASSMEDRGLWGTEAFF. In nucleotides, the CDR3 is TGTGCCAGTAGTATGGAGGACAGGGGGCTGTGGGGCACTGAAGCTTTCTTT.

The CDR3 coding sequence is TGTGCCAGCAGCGCCGGGACAGGCACAGATACGCAGTATTTT. Its translation is CASSAGTGTDTQYF. This chain joins TRBV7-3 and TRBJ2-3; 7 bases fit TRBD1. Germline V gene lookup returns CDR1 SGHTA and CDR2 FQGTGA. The CDR3 runs to 14 residues. The trim removed 5 bases at V and 1 base at J, leaving 3 bases unmatched.

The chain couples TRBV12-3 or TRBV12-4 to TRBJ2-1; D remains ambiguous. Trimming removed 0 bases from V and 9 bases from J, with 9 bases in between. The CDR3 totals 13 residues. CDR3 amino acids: CASSLAQSGEQFF. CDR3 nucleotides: TGTGCCAGCAGTTTAGCACAATCGGGTGAGCAGTTCTTC.

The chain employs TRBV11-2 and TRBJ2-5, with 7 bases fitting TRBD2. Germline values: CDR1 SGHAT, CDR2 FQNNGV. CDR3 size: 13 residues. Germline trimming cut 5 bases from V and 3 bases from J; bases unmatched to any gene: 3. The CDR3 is CASSPGGKETQYF. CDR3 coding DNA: TGTGCCAGCAGCCCCGGGGGGAAAGAGACCCAGTACTTC.

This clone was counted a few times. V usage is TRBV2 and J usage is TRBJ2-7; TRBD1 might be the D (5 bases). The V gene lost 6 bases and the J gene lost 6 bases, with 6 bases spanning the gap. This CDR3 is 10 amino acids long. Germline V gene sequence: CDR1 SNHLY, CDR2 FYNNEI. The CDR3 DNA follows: TGTGCCAGCAGGGGGCCCGAGCAGTACTTC. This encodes CASRGPEQYF.

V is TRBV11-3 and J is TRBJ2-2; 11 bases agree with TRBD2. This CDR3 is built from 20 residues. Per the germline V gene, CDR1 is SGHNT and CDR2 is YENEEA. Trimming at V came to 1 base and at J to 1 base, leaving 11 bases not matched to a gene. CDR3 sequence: CASSLAPRGLAGGNTGELFF. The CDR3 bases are TGTGCCAGCAGCTTAGCCCCAAGGGGGCTAGCGGGAGGGAACACCGGGGAGCTGTTTTTT.

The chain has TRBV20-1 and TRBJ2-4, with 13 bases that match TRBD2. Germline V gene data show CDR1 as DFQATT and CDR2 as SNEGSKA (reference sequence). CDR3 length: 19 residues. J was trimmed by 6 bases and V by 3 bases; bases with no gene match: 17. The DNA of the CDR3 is TGCAGTGCTAGTAGGTCGGGACTAGCGGGGACAGGACGCCCAAACATTCAGTACTTC. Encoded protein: CSASRSGLAGTGRPNIQYF.

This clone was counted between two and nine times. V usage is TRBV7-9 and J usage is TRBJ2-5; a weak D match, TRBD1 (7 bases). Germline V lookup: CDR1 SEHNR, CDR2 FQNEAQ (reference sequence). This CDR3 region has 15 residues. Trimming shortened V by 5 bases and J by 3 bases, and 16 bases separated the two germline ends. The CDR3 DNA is TGTGCCAGCAGCATTTACAGGGGCGGGGAAGAGACCCAGTACTTC. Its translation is CASSIYRGGEETQYF.